This entry describes one T cell receptor (beta chain). The data derive from a study of T cells in tuberculosis. The method was immunoSEQ multiplex PCR; TCRdb's version includes in-frame clones alone and lacks a portion of them. Of about 23,000 clones listed, about 97% are singletons. Germline V CDR1 and CDR2: KGHSH, LQKENI. The CDR3 length is 15 residues. Trimming left V 2 bases short and J 4 bases short, with 14 bases between. This receptor was obtained from a donor aged 5 to 30 with latent tuberculosis or without tuberculosis infection. The sample was PBMCs. The chain links TRBV18 to TRBJ1-1, with D maybe TRBD1 (5 bases). The CDR3 sequence: CASSPYSGVGTEAFF. Written as DNA, the CDR3 is TGTGCCAGCTCACCATATTCGGGGGTTGGCACTGAAGCTTTCTTT.